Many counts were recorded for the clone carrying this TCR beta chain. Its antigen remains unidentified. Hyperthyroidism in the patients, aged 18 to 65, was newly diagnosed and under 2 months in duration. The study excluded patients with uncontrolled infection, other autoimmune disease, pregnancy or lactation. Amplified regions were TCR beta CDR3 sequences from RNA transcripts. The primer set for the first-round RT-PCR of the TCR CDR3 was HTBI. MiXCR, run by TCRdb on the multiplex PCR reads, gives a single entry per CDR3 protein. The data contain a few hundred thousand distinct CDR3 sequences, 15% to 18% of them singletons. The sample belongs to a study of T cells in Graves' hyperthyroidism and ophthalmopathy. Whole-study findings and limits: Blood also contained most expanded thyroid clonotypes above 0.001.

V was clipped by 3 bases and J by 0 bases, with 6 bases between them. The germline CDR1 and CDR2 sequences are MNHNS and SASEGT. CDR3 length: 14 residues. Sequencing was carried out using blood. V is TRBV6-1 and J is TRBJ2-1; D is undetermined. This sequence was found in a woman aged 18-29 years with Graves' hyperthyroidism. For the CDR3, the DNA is TGTGCCAGCAGTGACTCGGACTCCTACAATGAGCAGTTCTTC. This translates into CASSDSDSYNEQFF.